This TCR beta chain was retrieved from a study of blood T cell repertoires in COVID-19. Study overall: Italy, Spain and the United States were the sources of the convalescent and acute COVID-19 samples. T cells, B-cell-depleted T cells, or PBMCs supplied cDNA or gDNA.

The germline V gene encodes CDR1 MNHNS and CDR2 SASEGT. The CDR3 is 13 residues long. Trimming left V 3 bases short and J 2 bases short, with 8 bases between. Original data processing: The authors estimated nucleated cell counts from reference gene primer amplification. Using immunoSEQ multiplex PCR, the repertoire was profiled, and TCRdb retains in-frame clones only, with some absent. The V and J calls and clone size were taken over from that table, and D and trimming were inferred from the DNA. The table shows around 130,000 clones, with around 80% occurring only once. The TCR comes from a woman aged 60-70 years with acute or convalescent COVID-19. This chain joins TRBV6-1 and TRBJ2-7; D call uncertain. Sequenced: peripheral blood. The CDR3 here is CASSEYMTYEQYF. The CDR3, as DNA: TGTGCCAGCAGTGAGTACATGACCTACGAGCAGTACTTC.